This T cell receptor beta chain comes out of a study of cytomegalovirus exposure and HLA in healthy donors listed by TCRdb under 2017. In the study overall: An earlier analysis of 587 of the donors reported 250 to 350 Gb of sequence data and 117 million unique TCR beta sequences from some 180 million T cells. Class I and class II HLA loci were covered by the typing at four-digit resolution. The study used immunosequencing to profile the T cell repertoires of more than 650 subjects and linked those repertoires to cytomegalovirus serostatus. Along with the roughly 610-subject first cohort, a separate validation cohort of over a hundred different subjects was used. An early release that covered roughly 600 HLA-typed donors contained approximately 320 gigabases of sequencing data and around 85 million unique TCR sequences. Among about 400 genotyped donors of the cohort, an average of approximately 220,000 unique TCR beta nucleotide sequences was sequenced per donor, of which roughly 17% were non-productive. The study aimed to test whether signatures of past pathogen exposure could be identified by cataloging public T cell receptors. Donor age, sex, ethnicity and CMV serostatus were collected together with the repertoire data. Every discovery cohort repertoire had been produced on one sequencing platform. To decide whether each TCR beta V gene segment behaved as functional or pseudogenic, an earlier analysis of some 600 of the donors relied on high-throughput TCR beta sequencing. About five DR-DQ haplotypes were handled as single units for association and clustering, since linkage in the cohort was strong. Genome-wide SNP genotypes for about 60% of the roughly 670 donors were used in a later genetic analysis, which treated that subset as a discovery cohort. A later analysis re-examined previously published TCR beta repertoires from roughly 720 donors and added high-resolution HLA genotyping to investigate patterns of TCR occurrence. To predict cytomegalovirus infection status, the study brought together high-throughput TCR immunosequencing, statistical association of individual TCRs with disease status, and machine learning. Of the 300 to 500 genotyped donors, more than 75% were placed in the genetic ancestry cluster associated with self-reported Caucasian donors. The number of typed donors differed by locus: roughly 629-640 for A, B, C, DRB1 and DQB1; approximately 520 for DQA1; around 610 for DPA1; and roughly 470 for DPB1. The later analysis used no new phenotypic data to find candidate immune exposures, relying instead on TCR beta sequences and their occurrence across donors.

About this clone: It lacks a known antigen. Base-call qualities are not available, and no considerably larger clone is one nucleotide away.

The cohort was made up of under 800 healthy bone marrow donors. At the time of sampling, all cohort members were nominally healthy, though unrecorded immune exposures were likely present. The donor tested CMV seronegative and was one of the 352 seronegative cohort members. A peripheral blood sample was collected from each donor, and TCR beta sequencing was performed on peripheral blood mononuclear cells. The Qiagen DNeasy Blood Extraction Kit was used to extract genomic DNA from the blood cell samples. Broad study findings and their caveats: In an earlier analysis of around 600 of the donors, most TCR beta V segments appeared in productive rearrangements about 87% or about 30% of the time, broadly matching IMGT annotations. An association between a missense DCLRE1C variant and V-gene and J-gene trimming of TCR beta chains was found in a later genetic analysis and replicated in an independent cohort. According to a later analysis, TCR association rates differed among HLA loci, with DRB1 alleles showing the most associated TCRs and HLA-C alleles showing the fewest. In vitro tests confirmed that a few of the cytomegalovirus-associated TCR beta chains recognize cytomegalovirus antigens. A group of highly shared sequence variants was considered likely to be a technical artifact of the sequencing pipeline. In the study, approximately 160 TCR beta chains were listed as associated with cytomegalovirus. Linkage disequilibrium might explain the correlated functional status among segregating V segments, but an unknown experimental factor could not be ruled out. A later analysis found that HLA-associated TCR beta chains were more clonally expanded and had lower generation probabilities than equally common non-associated chains. Cytomegalovirus status was reported to be diagnosed by the classifier with high specificity and sensitivity in both the original and validation cohorts. Compared with the approximately 670-donor mean, donors in an Asian-associated ancestry cluster had fewer N-insertions in productive TCRs, according to a later genetic analysis. Because HLA typing was missing for some donors at each locus, association tests included only the typed subset. When HLA alleles, especially DR and DQ, strongly co-occurred, TCR associations were difficult to assign to individual alleles. This cohort had only TCR beta chains sequenced, and the lack of alpha or paired-chain data limited which features could be detected. The authors suggested that the approach could potentially be generalized to other disease states and immunological phenotypes. Because counts were too low, about 18 rarely observed V segments, including chromosome 9 orphons, were excluded from the earlier analysis of some 590 of the donors. The presence/absence analyses assumed that sequencing depth was roughly uniform across donors, and that assumption may not be true. While some public TCRs were present in many individuals, most TCR sequences turned up only very rarely across donors. Several of the top co-occurrence clusters appeared to be linked to parvovirus B19, influenza, CMV and Epstein-Barr virus, according to a later analysis. A further reported finding was that TCR beta sequences accurately predicted the HLA-A and HLA-B alleles for most subjects in the first cohort. The only immune exposure information available for the cohort was CMV serostatus. According to a later analysis, most CMV-associated TCR beta chains appeared to be HLA-restricted, and the HLA associations seemed to be driven largely by CMV exposure. A later analysis associated 17,000 or so TCR beta sequences with specific HLA alleles at a false discovery rate of 0.05.

The library was prepared using the immunoSEQ multiplex PCR assay. For the multiplex PCR, a mixture combining 60 forward primers for TCR Vbeta segments and 13 reverse primers for TCR Jbeta segments was used. Amplification of the CDR3 region of rearranged TCR beta genes was performed with a multiplex PCR assay on genomic DNA. The amplified TCR beta libraries were sequenced on the Illumina HiSeq System as 87-base-pair reads. As for how the authors treated the data: Across the 666 repertoires, a later analysis counted 75 million to 90 million unique TCR beta chains, 9.5 million to 13 million of which were shared by at least two donors. Raw reads were error-corrected and collapsed into unique sequences with a nearest-neighbor algorithm that merged closely related sequences to remove PCR and sequencing errors. To assign V, D and J gene segments, CDR3 sequences were aligned to IMGT reference sequences. For a sequence to be retained, at least a six-nucleotide match to both a V gene segment and a J gene segment was required. A rearrangement was called productive if the CDR3 had no stop codons and remained in frame with V and J, and every other rearrangement was called non-productive. CDR3 was defined according to IMGT convention as the region running from the second conserved V-encoded cysteine to the conserved J-encoded phenylalanine. The earlier analysis of a few hundred of the donors excluded sequences that lacked an unambiguous match to a single V gene segment. An earlier analysis of over 450 of the donors classified V segments as functional when productive rearrangements were above 56.7% and as segregating when the standard deviation between donors was above 5%. A statistical classification framework was built to diagnose cytomegalovirus status from the catalog of TCR beta chain sequences. In a later analysis, V and J genes were assigned by comparing TCR nucleotide sequences against IMGT/GENE-DB human TR gene sequences. Using the TCRdist pipeline, a later analysis assigned CDR3 sequences along with most-parsimonious VDJ recombination scenarios. A later analysis defined each TCR beta chain by its CDR3 amino acid sequence plus V-gene family, and excluded reads lacking a unique V-gene family. In a later analysis, several hundred highly shared, low-generation-probability nucleotide sequences were removed to address suspected cross-contamination and a sequencing artifact. In a later analysis, a clonal expansion index was calculated for each public chain from normalized within-repertoire ranks of inferred template counts. In a later analysis, generation probabilities were computed with a VDJ recombination model fitted to out-of-frame rearrangements, and the resulting probabilities were checked against IGoR. A later analysis scored TCR-TCR, TCR-HLA and TCR-CMV co-occurrence with hypergeometric tests, applying a repertoire-size bias correction to TCR pairs. To estimate false discovery rates, a later analysis permuted the HLA or CMV assignments 20 times. A later analysis grouped co-occurring TCRs with DBSCAN, adding TCRdist sequence similarity when clustering within HLA-allele-positive subsets. Repertoires with fewer than 30,000 or more than 120,000 public chains, plus five repertoires with anomalous nucleotide sharing, were excluded from co-occurrence clustering. The immuneACCESS repertoire file appears here via TCRdb, limited to in-frame rearrangements. These files lack a portion of the clones; in checked studies, under half of the deficit traces to unresolved V genes, and the cause of the others is not known. The DNA gave D and trimming, while V, J and clone size come from that table. The sample table contains 40,000 to 55,000 clones; only one count was recorded for approximately 72% of them. 3.4% of the sample is held by the ten biggest clonotypes.

The receptor comes from a woman younger than 45 in good health and CMV-seronegative. The sample comprised PBMCs.

The CDR3: CARSSQVRTPSTDTQYF. Here is the DNA: TGTGCCAGAAGCTCCCAAGTCAGGACACCTAGCACAGATACGCAGTATTTT. The chain is made from TRBV5-3 and TRBJ2-3; tentative D gene TRBD1, with 5 bases matching. TRBV5-3 is an ORF for which the function is uncertain. Trimming at the junction amounts to 3 bases on V and 0 bases on J, and the germline ends lie 17 bases apart. Its CDR3 holds 17 amino acids, cysteine through phenylalanine. Of all the DNA, just the CDR3 is kept, 51 bases in frame from base 1.